This TCR beta chain was sequenced during a study of PD-L1 blockade in urothelial cancer. Notes on the study in general: Greater 3-week expansion of tumor-associated blood clones was recorded for durable-benefit patients.

Assay used: immunoSEQ multiplex PCR; TCRdb lists only in-frame clones, some missing. The sample contains more than 50,000 clones, around 81% of which appear only once. Turning to this clone: Its antigen is unknown.

The germline gives CDR1 SGHKS, CDR2 YYEKEE (reference sequence). The CDR3 extends over 15 amino acids. The J segment lost 7 bases and the V segment lost 4 bases, leaving 7 bases of the junction unmatched. This sample's time point: pretreatment peripheral blood. V and J are TRBV5-5 and TRBJ2-7; 14 bases match TRBD2. This TCR came from a man in his 70s with urothelial cancer. Source: PBMCs, taken around atezolizumab (anti-PD-L1) treatment. The CDR3 DNA reads TGTGCCAGCAGCCCGGGACTAGCGGGAGTGGGTGAGCAGTACTTC. It is translated as CASSPGLAGVGEQYF.